This TCR beta chain was identified in a study of OX40 agonist ivuxolimab in advanced cancers. Turning to the study itself: Patients receiving dose escalation had hepatocellular carcinoma, melanoma, renal cell or head and neck cancer.

Whole-study findings and limits: Partial responders treated at 0.1-3.0 mg/kg exhibited clonal expansion among the lowest measured.

V shed 7 bases, J shed 2 bases, and the junction held 5 bases outside the gene matches. CDR1 is LNHDA and CDR2 is SQIVND in the germline V gene (reference sequence). The CDR3 runs to 14 residues. On this clone itself: Its matching antigen is unknown.

Sequencing used immunoSEQ multiplex PCR; TCRdb keeps in-frame clones, though not all of them. There are around 37,000 clones in the sample; roughly 80% occur only once, and 21% lies in the top ten. The receptor was isolated from an adult with an advanced solid tumor such as melanoma, head and neck, liver or kidney cancer. The chain joins TRBV19 to TRBJ2-3; 8 bases map to TRBD2. Material: CD4+ or CD8+ T cells sorted from blood, obtained in a trial of the OX40 agonist ivuxolimab. This CDR3 reads CASKERGNTDTQYF. The CDR3 DNA is TGTGCCAGTAAGGAGCGGGGGAACACAGATACGCAGTATTTT.